This TCR beta chain is from a study of regulatory T cells. Whole-study results and caveats: Hydrophobic residues at CDR3 positions 6 and 7 were enriched in conventional CD4+ T cells of CD3G-deficient patients. Skewed V and J usage and few unique V-J pairs marked patient repertoires, most in Tregs.

A couple of CD3G-deficient patients had more severe autoimmunity; all had some. Patients aged 2 to 39 years had fewer naive and more memory CD4+ and CD8+ T cells. Sorting split CD4+ cells into CD25-high CD127-low Tregs and CD25-low CD127-high conventional T cells. In germline, CDR1 is MDHEN, CDR2 SYDVKM. V lost 7 bases and J lost 7, with 17 bases in between. CDR3 length: 14 residues. To note about this clone: Its antigen remains unidentified.

The primer mix had 52 TRBV and 13 TRBJ primers. Sequencing used immunoSEQ multiplex PCR; TCRdb keeps in-frame clones, though not all of them. In the table there are under 45,000 clones, about 88% of which are singletons. The source is a young adult with CD3G deficiency. This sequence joins TRBV28 and TRBJ1-5, with TRBD1 as a possible D gene (5 bases). The sample taken for sequencing was conventional CD4+ T cells sorted from blood. The CDR3 protein is CASMKGGAWQPQHF. CDR3 bases: TGTGCCAGCATGAAGGGAGGGGCCTGGCAGCCCCAGCATTTT. The whole variable domain, filled in from reference TRBV28 and TRBJ1-5, reads DVKVTQSSRYLVKRTGEKVFLECVQDMDHENMFWYRQDPGLGLRLIYFSYDVKMKEKGDIPEGYSVSREKKERFSLILESASTNQTSMYLCASMKGGAWQPQHFGDGTRLSIL.